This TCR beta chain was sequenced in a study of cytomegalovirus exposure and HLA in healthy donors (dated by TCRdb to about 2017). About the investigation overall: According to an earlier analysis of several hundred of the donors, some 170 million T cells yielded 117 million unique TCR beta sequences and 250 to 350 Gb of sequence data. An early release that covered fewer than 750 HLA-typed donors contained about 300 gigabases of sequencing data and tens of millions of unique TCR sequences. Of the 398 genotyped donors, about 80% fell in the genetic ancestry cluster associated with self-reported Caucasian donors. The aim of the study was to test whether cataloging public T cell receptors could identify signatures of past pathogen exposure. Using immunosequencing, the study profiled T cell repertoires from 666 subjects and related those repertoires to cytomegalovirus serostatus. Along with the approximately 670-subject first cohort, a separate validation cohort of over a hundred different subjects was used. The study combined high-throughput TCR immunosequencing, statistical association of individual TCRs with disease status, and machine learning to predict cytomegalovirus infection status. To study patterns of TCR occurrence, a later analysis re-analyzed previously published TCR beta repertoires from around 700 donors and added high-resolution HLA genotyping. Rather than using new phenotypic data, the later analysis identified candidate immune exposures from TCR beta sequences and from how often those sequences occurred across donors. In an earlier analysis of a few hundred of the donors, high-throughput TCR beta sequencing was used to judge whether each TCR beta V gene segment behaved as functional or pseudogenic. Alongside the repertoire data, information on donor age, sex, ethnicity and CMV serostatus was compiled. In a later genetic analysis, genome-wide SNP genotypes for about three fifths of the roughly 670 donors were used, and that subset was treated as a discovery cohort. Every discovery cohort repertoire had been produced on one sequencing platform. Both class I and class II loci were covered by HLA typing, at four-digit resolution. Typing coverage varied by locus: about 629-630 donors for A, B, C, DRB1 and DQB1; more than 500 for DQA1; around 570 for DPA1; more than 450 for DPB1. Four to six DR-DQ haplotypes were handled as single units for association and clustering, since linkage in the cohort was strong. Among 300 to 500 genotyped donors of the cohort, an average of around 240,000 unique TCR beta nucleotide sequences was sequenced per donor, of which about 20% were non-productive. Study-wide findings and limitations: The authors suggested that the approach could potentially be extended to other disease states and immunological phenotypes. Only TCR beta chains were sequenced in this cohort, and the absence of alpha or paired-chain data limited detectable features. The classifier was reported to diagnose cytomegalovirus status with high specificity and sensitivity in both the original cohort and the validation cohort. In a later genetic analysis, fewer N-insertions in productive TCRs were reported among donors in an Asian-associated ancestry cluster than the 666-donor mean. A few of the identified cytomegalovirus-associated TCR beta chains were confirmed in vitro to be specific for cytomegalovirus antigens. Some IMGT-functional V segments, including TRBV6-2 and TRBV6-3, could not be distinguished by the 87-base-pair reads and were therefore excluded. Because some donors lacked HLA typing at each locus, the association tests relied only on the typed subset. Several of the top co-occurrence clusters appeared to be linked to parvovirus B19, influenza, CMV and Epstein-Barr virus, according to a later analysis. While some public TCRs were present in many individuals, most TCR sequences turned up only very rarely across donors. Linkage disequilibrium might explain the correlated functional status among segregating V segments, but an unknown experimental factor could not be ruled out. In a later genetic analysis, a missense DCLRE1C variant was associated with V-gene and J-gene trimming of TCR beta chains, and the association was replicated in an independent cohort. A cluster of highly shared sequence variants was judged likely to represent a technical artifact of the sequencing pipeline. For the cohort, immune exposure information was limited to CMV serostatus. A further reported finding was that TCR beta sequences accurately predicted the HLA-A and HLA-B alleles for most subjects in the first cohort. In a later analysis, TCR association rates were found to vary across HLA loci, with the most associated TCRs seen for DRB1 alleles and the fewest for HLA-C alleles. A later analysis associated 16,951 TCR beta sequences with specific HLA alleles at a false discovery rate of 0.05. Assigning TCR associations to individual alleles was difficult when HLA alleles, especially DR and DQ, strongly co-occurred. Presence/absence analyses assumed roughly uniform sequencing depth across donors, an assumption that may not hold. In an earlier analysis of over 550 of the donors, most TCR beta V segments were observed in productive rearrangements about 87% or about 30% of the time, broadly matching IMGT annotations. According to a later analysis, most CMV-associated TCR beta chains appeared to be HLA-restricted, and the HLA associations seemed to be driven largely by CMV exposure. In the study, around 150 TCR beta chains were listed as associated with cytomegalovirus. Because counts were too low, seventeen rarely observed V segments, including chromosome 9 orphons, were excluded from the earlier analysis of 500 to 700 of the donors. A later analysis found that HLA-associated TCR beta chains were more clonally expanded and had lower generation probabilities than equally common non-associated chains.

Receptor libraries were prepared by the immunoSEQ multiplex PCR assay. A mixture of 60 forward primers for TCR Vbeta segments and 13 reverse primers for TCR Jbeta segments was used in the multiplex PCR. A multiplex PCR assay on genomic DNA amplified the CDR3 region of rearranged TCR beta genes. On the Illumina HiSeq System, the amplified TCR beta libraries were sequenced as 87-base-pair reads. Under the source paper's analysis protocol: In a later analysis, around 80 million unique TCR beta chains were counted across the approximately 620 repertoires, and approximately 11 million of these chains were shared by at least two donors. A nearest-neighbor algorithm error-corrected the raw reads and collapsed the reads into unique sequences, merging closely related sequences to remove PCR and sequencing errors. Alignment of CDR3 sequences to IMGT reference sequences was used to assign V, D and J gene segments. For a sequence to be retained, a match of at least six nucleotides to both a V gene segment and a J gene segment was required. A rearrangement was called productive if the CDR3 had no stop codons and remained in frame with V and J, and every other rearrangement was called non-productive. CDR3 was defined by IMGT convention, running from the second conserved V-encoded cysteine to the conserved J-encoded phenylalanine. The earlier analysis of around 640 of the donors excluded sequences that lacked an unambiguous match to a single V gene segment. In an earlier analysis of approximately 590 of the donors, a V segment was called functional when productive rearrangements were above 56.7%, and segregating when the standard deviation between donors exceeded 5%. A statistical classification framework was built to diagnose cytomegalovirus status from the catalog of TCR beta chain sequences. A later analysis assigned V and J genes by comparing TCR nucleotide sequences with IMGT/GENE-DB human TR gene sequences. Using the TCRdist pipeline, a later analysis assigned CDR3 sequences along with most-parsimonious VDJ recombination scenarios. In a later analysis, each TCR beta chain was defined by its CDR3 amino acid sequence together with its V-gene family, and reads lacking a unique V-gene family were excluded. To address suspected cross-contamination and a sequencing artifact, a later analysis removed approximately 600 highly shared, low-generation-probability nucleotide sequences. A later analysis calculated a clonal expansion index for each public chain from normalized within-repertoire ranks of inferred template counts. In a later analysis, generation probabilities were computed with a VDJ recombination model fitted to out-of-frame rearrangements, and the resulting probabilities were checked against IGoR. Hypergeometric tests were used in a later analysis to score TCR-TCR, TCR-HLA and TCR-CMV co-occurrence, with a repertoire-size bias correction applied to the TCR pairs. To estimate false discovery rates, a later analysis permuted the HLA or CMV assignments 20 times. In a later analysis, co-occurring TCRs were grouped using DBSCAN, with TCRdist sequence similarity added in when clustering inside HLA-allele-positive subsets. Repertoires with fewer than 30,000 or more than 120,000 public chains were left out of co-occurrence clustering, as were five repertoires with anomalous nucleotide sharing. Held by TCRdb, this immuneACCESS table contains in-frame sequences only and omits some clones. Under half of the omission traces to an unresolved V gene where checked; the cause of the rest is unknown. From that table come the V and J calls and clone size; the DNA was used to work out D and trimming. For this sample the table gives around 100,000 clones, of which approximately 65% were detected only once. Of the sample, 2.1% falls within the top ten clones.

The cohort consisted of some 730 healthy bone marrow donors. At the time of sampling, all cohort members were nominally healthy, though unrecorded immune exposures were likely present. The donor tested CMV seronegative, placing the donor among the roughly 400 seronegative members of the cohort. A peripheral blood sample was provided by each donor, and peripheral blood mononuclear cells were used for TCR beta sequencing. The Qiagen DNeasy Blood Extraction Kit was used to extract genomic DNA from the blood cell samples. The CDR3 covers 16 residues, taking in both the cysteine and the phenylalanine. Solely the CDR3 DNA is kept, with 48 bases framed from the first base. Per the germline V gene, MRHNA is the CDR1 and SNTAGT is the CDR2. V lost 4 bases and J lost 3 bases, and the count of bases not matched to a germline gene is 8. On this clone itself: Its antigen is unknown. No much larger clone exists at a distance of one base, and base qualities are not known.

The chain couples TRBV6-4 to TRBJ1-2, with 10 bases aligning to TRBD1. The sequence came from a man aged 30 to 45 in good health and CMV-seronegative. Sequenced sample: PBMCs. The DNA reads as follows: TGTGCCAGCAGTGCCCGACAGGGGGCTCCCCACTATGGCTACACCTTC. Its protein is CASSARQGAPHYGYTF.